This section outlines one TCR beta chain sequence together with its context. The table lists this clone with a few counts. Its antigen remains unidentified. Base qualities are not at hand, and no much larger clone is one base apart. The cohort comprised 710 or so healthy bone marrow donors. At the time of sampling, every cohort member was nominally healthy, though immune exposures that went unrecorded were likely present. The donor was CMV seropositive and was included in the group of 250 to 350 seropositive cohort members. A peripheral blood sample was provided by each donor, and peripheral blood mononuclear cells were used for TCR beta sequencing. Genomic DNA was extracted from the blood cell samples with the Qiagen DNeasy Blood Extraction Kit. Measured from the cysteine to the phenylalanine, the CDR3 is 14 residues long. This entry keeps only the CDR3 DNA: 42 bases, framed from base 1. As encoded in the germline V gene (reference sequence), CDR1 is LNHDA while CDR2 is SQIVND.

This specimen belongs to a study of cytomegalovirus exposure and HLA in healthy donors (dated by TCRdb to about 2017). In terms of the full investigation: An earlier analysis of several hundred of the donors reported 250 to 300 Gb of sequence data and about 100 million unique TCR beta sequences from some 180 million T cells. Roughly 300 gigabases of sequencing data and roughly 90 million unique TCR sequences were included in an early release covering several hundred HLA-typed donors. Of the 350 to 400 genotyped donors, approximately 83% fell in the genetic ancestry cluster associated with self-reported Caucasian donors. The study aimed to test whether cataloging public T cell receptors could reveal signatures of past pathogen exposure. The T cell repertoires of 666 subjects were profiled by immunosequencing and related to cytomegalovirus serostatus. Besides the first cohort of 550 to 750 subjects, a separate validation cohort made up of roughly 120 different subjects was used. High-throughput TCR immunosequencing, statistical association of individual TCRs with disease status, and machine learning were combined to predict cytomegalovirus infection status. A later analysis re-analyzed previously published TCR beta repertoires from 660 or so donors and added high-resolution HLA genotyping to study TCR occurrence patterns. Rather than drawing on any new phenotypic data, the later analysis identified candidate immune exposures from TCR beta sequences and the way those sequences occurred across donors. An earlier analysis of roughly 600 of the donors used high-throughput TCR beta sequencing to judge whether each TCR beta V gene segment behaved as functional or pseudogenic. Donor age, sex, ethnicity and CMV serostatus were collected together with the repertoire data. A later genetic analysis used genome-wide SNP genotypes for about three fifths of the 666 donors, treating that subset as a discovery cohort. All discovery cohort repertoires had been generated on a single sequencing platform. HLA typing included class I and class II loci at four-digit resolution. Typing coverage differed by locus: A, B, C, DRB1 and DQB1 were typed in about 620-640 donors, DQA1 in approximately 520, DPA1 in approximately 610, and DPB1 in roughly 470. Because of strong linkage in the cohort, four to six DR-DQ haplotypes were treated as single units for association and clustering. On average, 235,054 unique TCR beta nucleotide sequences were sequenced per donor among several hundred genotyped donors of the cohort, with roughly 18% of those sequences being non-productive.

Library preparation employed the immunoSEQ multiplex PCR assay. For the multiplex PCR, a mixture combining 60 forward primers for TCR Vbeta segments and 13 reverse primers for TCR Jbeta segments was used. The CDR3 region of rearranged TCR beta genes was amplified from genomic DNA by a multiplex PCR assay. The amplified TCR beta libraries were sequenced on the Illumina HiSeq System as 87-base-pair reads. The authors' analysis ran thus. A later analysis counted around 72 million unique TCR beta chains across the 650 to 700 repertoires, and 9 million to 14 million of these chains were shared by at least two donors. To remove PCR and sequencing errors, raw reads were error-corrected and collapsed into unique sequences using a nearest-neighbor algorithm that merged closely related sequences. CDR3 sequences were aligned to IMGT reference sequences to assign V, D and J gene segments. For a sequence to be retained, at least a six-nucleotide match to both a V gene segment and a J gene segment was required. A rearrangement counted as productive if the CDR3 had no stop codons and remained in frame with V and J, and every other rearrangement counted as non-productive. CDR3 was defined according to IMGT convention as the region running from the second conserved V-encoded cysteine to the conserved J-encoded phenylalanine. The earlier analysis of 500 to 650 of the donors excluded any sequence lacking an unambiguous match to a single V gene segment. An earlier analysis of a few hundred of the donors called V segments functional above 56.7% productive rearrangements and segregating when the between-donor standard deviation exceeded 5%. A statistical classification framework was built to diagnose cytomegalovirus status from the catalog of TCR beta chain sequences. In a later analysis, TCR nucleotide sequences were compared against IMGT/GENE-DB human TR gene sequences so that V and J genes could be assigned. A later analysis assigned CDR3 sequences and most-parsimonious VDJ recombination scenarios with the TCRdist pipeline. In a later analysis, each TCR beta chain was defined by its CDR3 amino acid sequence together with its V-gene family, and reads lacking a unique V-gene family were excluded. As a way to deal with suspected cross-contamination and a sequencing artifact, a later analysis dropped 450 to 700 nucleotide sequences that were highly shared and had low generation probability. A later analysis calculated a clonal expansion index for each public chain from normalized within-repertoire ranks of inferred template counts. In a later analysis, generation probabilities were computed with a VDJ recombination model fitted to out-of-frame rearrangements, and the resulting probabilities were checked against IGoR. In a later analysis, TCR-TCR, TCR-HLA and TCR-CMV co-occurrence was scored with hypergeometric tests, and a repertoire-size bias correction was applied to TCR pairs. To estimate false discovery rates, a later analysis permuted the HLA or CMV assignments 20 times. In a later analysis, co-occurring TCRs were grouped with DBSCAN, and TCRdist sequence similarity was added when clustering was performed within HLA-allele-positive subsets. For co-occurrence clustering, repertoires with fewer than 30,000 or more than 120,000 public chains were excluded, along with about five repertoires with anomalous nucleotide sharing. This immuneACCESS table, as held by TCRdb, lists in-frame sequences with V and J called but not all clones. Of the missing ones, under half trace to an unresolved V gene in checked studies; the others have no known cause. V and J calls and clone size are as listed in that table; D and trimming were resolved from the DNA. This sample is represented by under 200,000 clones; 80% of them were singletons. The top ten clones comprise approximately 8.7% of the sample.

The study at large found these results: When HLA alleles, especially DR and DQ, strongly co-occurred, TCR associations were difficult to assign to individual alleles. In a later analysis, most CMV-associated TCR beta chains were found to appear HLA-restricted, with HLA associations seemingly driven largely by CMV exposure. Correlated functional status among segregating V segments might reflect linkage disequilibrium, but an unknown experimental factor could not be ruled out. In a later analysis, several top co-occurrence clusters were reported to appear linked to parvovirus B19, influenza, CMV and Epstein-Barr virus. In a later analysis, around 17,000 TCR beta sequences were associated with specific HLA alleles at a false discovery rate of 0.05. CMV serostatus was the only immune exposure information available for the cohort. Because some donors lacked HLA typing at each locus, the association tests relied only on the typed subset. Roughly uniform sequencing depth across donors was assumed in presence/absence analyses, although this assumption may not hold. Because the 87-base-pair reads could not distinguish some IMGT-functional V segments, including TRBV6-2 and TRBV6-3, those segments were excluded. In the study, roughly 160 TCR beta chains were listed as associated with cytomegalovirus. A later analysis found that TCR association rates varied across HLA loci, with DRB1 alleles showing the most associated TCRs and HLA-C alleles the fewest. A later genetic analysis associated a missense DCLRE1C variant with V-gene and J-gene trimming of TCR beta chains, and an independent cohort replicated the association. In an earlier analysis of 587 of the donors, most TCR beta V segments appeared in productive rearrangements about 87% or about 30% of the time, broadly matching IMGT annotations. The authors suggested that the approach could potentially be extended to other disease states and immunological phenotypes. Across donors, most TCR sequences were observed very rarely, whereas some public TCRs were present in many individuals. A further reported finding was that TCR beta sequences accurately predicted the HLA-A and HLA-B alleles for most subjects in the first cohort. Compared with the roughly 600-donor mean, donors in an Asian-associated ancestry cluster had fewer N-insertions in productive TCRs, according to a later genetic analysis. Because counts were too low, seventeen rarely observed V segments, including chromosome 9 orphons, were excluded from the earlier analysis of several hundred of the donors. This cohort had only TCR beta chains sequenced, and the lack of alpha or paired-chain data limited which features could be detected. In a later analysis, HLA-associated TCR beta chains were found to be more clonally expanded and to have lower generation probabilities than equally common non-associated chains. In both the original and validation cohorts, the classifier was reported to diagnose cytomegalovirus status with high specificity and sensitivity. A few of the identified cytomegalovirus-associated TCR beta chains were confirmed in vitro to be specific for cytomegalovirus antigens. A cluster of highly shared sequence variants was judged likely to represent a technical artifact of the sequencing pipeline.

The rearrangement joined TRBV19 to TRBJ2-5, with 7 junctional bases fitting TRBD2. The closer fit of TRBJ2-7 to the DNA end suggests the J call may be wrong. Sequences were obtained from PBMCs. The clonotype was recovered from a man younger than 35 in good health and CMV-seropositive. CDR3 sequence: CASSIGTRAYEQYF. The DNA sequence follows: TGTGCCAGTAGTATAGGGACTAGAGCCTACGAGCAGTACTTC.